Included here is one T cell receptor beta chain sequence, with context. Its antigen remains unknown. Germline V gene lookup returns CDR1 SGHTA and CDR2 FQGNSA. The CDR3 covers 14 residues. Trimming removed 0 bases from V and 5 bases from J, with 10 bases in between. Generated by immunoSEQ multiplex PCR, the TCRdb table keeps only in-frame clones and is missing some. The table has 400,000 to 450,000 clones, 75% to 95% seen once; the top ten hold 12%. This entry is derived from a study of Ad26.COV2.S vaccination and SARS-CoV-2 variants. Study as a whole: Ad26.COV2.S given intramuscularly, once or twice 56 days apart. General study points: The study found higher spike-specific TCR breadth in vaccine than placebo recipients.

The treatment: over 15 received Ad26.COV2.S at low or high dose, single or two shots; roughly 5 received placebo; per-sample allocation not given. On day 63 after the first injection, vaccine and placebo recipients gave samples. The donor's status was that of an adult aged 18-55 years in Boston. The vaccine antigen was prefusion-stabilized Wuhan SARS-CoV-2 spike. The sample in question was peripheral blood, obtained in a trial of Ad26.COV2.S vaccine versus placebo. The chain joins TRBV7-2 to TRBJ2-5; a weak D match, TRBD2 (6 bases). The sequence came from a person aged 18 to 59 who received the Ad26.COV2.S COVID-19 vaccine or a placebo. CDR3 amino acids: CASSLAGGYETQYF. The CDR3 DNA follows: TGTGCCAGCAGCTTAGCCGGAGGGTACGAGACCCAGTACTTC.